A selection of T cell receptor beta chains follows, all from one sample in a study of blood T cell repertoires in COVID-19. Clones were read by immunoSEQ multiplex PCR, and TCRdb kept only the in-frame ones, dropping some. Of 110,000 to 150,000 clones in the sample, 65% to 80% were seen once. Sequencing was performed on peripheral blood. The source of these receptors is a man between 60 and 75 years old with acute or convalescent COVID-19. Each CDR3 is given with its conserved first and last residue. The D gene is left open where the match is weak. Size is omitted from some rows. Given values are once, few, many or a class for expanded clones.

TGTGCCAGCAGCGTAACTGGACTAGCGGGAGGGAAAGAGACCCAGTACTTC | CASSVTGLAGGKETQYF | TRBJ2-5 | TRBD2 | TRBV9 | NA
TGTGCCAGCAGGGAGACAGGGTGGCCCAATCAGCCCCAGCATTTT | CASRETGWPNQPQHF | TRBJ1-5 | TRBD1 | TRBV2 | NA
TGCGCCAGCAGCTCGGGACAGAACACTGAAGCTTTCTTT | CASSSGQNTEAFF | TRBJ1-1 | NA | TRBV5-1 | NA
TGTGCCAGCAGCCCGGACAGGAGCTCCTACAATGGGCAGTTCTTC | CASSPDRSSYNGQFF | TRBJ2-1 | TRBD1 | TRBV6-5 | NA
TGTGCCAGCAGTGAATTGGGAGGGAATCAGCCCCAGCATTTT | CASSELGGNQPQHF | TRBJ1-5 | NA | TRBV2 | NA
TGTGCCAGCAGTGCGGACAGGCGTGGGTACGAGCAGTACTTC | CASSADRRGYEQYF | TRBJ2-7 | TRBD1 | TRBV6-2/TRBV6-3 | NA
TGTGCCAGCAGTGCGCAGGGGGCTCCCTCCTACGAGCAGTACTTC | CASSAQGAPSYEQYF | TRBJ2-7 | TRBD1 | TRBV27 | few
TGTGCCAGCAGCTTTCAGGAACAGGGAAACACCATATATTTT | CASSFQEQGNTIYF | TRBJ1-3 | NA | TRBV7-8 | NA
TGTGCCAGCGCACCGGGACAGGGGCTGTCCGAGCAGTACTTC | CASAPGQGLSEQYF | TRBJ2-7 | TRBD1 | TRBV13 | many
TGTGCCAGCAGTTTATCGGACTATGGGAGGTACGAGCAGTACTTC | CASSLSDYGRYEQYF | TRBJ2-7 | NA | TRBV27 | NA
TGTGCCAGCAGCTGGCCACAGGGCGAACTGTTTTTT | CASSWPQGELFF | TRBJ1-4 | NA | TRBV27 | NA
TGTGCCAGCAGCTTTAGAGGGCCCTCCTATAATTCACCCCTCCACTTT | CASSFRGPSYNSPLHF | TRBJ1-6 | NA | TRBV5-6 | NA
TGTGCCAGCAGCTTAAGCCCTCTCACTGAAGCTTTCTTT | CASSLSPLTEAFF | TRBJ1-1 | NA | TRBV13 | NA
TGTGCCAGTGGACAGGGCGATGAGCAGTTCTTC | CASGQGDEQFF | TRBJ2-1 | TRBD1 | TRBV7-3 | NA
TGTGCCAGCAGCCTTACCGGGACAGTCAACACTGAAGCTTTCTTT | CASSLTGTVNTEAFF | TRBJ1-1 | TRBD1 | TRBV11-2 | NA